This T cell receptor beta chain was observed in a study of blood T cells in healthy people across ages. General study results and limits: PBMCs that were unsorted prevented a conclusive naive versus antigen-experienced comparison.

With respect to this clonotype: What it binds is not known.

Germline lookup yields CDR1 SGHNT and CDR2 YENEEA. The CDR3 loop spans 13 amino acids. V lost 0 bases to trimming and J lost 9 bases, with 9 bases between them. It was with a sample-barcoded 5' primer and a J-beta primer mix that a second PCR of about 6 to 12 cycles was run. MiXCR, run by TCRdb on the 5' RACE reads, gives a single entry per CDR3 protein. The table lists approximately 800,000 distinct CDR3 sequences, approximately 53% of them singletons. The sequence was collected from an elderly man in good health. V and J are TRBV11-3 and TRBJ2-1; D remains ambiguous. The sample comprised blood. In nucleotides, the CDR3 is TGTGCCAGCAGCTTAGACTCGCGAGCTGAGCAGTTCTTC. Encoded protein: CASSLDSRAEQFF.